The 14 T cell receptor beta chains below were found in one sample sequenced in a study of beta chain features in type 1 diabetes. Study results and caveats: In every one of the four CD4+ subsets, TCRB CDR3s were moderately but significantly shorter in Type 1 diabetes patients.

No antigen is known for these receptors. What was sequenced were expressed TCRB transcripts, since all of the isolated RNA had been reverse transcribed. TCRdb's table, derived via immunoSEQ multiplex PCR, lists solely in-frame clones and lacks some. The table includes 640,000 or so clones, roughly an eighth detected once. The sample comprised naive CD4+ T cells from blood. The receptors were sampled from a young man with type 1 diabetes.

This clone was recorded a few times. The rearrangement uses TRBV19 and TRBJ2-5, with D tentatively TRBD2 (6 bases). CDR1 is LNHDA, CDR2 SQIVND, per germline (reference sequence). The CDR3 is 13 residues long. Trimming cost V 7 bases and J 5 bases, with 14 bases left between them. In DNA, the CDR3 is TGTGCCAGTACGCGGGACGGCAGGGAGACCCAGTACTTC. It encodes CASTRDGRETQYF.

This clone occurred a few times. This chain connects TRBV30 to TRBJ2-2, with D unclear. Trimming removed 6 bases at V and 3 bases at J, with 23 bases between. From germline, CDR1 is GTSNPN and CDR2 SVGIG (reference sequence). This CDR3 spans 17 amino acids. The CDR3 bases are TGTGCCTGCATTAAGTTTGTGTGGAGCATGGACACCGGGGAGCTGTTTTTT. Protein product: CACIKFVWSMDTGELFF.

The rearrangement uses TRBV14 and TRBJ2-1; perhaps TRBD1 as D (6 bases). This CDR3 is built from 14 residues. V lost 2 bases to trimming and J lost 8 bases, with 13 bases between them. Germline values: CDR1 SGHDN, CDR2 FVKESK. In DNA form, the CDR3 reads TGTGCCAGCAGCCAAACTGACAGGTTCCATGAGCAGTTCTTC. Translation: CASSQTDRFHEQFF. Variable domain in full (rest from reference TRBV14 and TRBJ2-1): EAGVTQFPSHSVIEKGQTVTLRCDPISGHDNLYWYRRVMGKEIKFLLHFVKESKQDESGMPNNRFLAERTGGTYSTLKVQPAELEDSGVYFCASSQTDRFHEQFFGPGTRLTVL.

The chain combines TRBV6-5 with TRBJ2-7; TRBD1 or TRBD2 may be the D gene (5 bases each). Trimming took off 4 bases at V and 2 bases at J, with 15 bases between the two ends. This CDR3 comprises 15 residues. Germline-derived CDR1 and CDR2 are MNHEY and SVGAGI. CDR3 bases: TGTGCCAGCAGTTTCGGGACCACGGGCCCCTACGAGCAGTACTTC. This gives the protein CASSFGTTGPYEQYF.

This clone was seen only a few times. The J gene is TRBJ2-2, the V gene TRBV5-1; 7 bases line up with TRBD1. Trimming cost V 4 bases and J 5 bases; bases outside gene matches: 8. The CDR3 sequence is 15 residues long. Germline V gene sequence: CDR1 SGHRS, CDR2 YFSETQ. CDR3 nucleotides: TGCGCCAGCAGCAGAGGGACAGATGAGACCGGGGAGCTGTTTTTT. Translating it yields CASSRGTDETGELFF.

The chain has TRBV25-1 and TRBJ1-3, with D hard to call. Between the trimmed V and J ends, which lost 2 bases and 4 bases, there was a span of 6 bases. CDR3 length: 13 residues. Germline V gene lookup returns CDR1 MGHDK and CDR2 SYGVNS. CDR3: CASSESSGNTIYF. Here the CDR3 DNA reads TGTGCCAGCAGTGAAAGCTCGGGAAACACCATATATTTT.

This clone was found a few times. The chain employs TRBV6-1 and TRBJ1-1; possibly TRBD1 for D (5 bases). CDR1 and CDR2 (germline): MNHNS, SASEGT. CDR3 length equals 14 residues. The V and J ends lost 3 bases and 5 bases respectively, with 13 bases between them. The CDR3: CASSEGVDGTEAFF. In DNA, the CDR3 is TGTGCCAGCAGTGAGGGGGTCGATGGAACTGAAGCTTTCTTT.

The rearrangement joins TRBV10-3 to TRBJ2-5, with 7 bases matching TRBD2. This CDR3 contains 15 residues. The germline V gene encodes CDR1 ENHRY and CDR2 SYGVKD. With V trimmed by 0 bases and J by 5 bases, 6 bases remained unmatched. The CDR3: CAISESEIAGETQYF. DNA for the CDR3: TGTGCCATCAGTGAGTCCGAGATAGCGGGCGAGACCCAGTACTTC.

J is TRBJ2-1 and V is TRBV6-5; maybe TRBD2 (5 bases). The CDR3 has 14 amino acids. The germline CDR1 and CDR2 sequences are MNHEY and SVGAGI. The V end was cut by 5 bases, the J end by 8 bases, with 16 bases between. The chain's CDR3 is CASSMPGHGDEQFF. The CDR3 nucleotides read TGTGCCAGCAGTATGCCGGGCCACGGGGATGAGCAGTTCTTC.

This clone came up a few times. The J gene is TRBJ2-1, the V gene TRBV5-1; tentative D call: TRBD1 (5 bases). Trimming removed 5 bases at V and 5 bases at J, with 17 bases between. CDR3 length: 15 residues. Germline V lookup: CDR1 SGHRS, CDR2 YFSETQ. The CDR3 sequence: CASRSGSQPDNEQFF. The CDR3 DNA sequence: TGCGCCAGCAGATCAGGGTCACAGCCTGACAATGAGCAGTTCTTC.

The CDR3 DNA sequence: TGTACGCCCCCGAGCTCCTACAATGAGCAGTTCTTC. Its protein is CTPPSSYNEQFF. The V and J genes are TRBV30 and TRBJ2-1; no clear D. The CDR3 has 12 residues. Germline V lookup: CDR1 GTSNPN, CDR2 SVGIG (reference sequence).

This clone was observed a handful of times. The chain combines TRBV18 with TRBJ1-6; D is undetermined. Germline lookup yields CDR1 KGHSH and CDR2 LQKENI. The CDR3 totals 18 residues. The V gene lost 3 bases and the J gene lost 0 bases, with 15 bases spanning the gap. The CDR3 DNA sequence: TGTGCCAGCTCACCCGAATCTCAGAGGAGCTCCTATAATTCACCCCTCCACTTT. Translating it yields CASSPESQRSSYNSPLHF.

The chain is built from TRBV4-1 and TRBJ2-5; 9 bases map to TRBD2. The CDR3 is 15 residues long. CDR1 is MGHRA and CDR2 is YSYEKL in the germline V gene. V gave up 4 bases and J gave up 2 bases; unmatched junction bases: 5. The CDR3 spells CASSPGTSRQETQYF. CDR3 nucleotides: TGCGCCAGCAGCCCCGGGACTAGCAGACAAGAGACCCAGTACTTC.

The chain uses TRBV1 and TRBJ2-1; the table's D gene call, TRBD2, was not cross checked with the DNA. TRBV1 is designated a pseudogene. The CDR3 has 16 amino acids. This CDR3 is CTSSFQLAGALNEQFF. CDR3 nucleotides: TGCACCAGCAGCTTCCAACTAGCGGGGGCCTTAAATGAGCAGTTCTTC.